This record looks at one T cell receptor beta chain sequence and its context. These data are taken from a study of blood T cell repertoires in COVID-19. Study background: Material from acute and convalescent COVID-19 was sourced from the United States, Italy and Spain. Sources were T cells, B-cell-depleted T cells, or PBMCs; the material itself was cDNA or gDNA.

In the authors' workflow: Nucleated cell number was recorded as an estimate derived from reference gene primer amplification. Data came from immunoSEQ multiplex PCR; TCRdb stores just in-frame clones and leaves some out. Clone size and V and J calls were adopted from that table, with D and trimming inferred from the DNA. The sample records approximately 210,000 clones, around 88% being singletons. The junction had 6 bases not matched to a gene; V was cut back by 4 bases and J by 9 bases. Looked up from germline, CDR1 is KGHDR and CDR2 is SFDVKD. This CDR3 has 13 residues. This TCR was sampled from a young man with active or convalescent COVID-19. V is TRBV24-1 and J is TRBJ1-2; 8 nucleotides agree with TRBD1. Sample: peripheral blood. The CDR3 region is CATSDRTGNRYTF. The DNA of the CDR3 is TGTGCCACCAGTGACCGGACAGGGAATCGCTACACCTTC.